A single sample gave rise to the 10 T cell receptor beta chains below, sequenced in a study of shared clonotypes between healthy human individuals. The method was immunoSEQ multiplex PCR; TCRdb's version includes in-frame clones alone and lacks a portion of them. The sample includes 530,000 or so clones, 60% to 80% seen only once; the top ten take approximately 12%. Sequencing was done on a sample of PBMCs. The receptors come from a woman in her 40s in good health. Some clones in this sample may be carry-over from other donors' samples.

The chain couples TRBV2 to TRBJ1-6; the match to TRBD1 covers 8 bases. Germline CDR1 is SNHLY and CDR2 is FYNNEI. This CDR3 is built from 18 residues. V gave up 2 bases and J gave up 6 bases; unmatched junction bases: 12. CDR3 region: CASSEIGSQGATNSPLHF. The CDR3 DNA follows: TGTGCCAGCAGTGAAATTGGGTCTCAGGGGGCTACTAATTCACCCCTCCACTTT.

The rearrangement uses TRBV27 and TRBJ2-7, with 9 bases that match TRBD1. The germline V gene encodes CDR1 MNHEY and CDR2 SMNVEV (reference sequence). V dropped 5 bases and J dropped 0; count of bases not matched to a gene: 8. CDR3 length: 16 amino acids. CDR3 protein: CASSPQDRGISYEQYF. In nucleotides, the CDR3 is TGTGCCAGCAGTCCCCAGGACAGGGGAATCTCCTACGAGCAGTACTTC.

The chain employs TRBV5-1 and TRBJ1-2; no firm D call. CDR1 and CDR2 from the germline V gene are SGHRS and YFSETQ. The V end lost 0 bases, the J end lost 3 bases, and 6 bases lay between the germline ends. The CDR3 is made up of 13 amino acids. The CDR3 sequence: CASSLAADYGYTF. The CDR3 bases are TGCGCCAGCAGCTTGGCCGCGGACTATGGCTACACCTTC.

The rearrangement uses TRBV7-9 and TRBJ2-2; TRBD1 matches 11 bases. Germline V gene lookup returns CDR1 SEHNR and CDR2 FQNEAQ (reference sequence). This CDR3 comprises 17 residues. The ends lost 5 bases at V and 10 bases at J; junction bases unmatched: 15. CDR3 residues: CASSQFSPDRGLVELFF. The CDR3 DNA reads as TGTGCCAGCAGCCAGTTCTCTCCGGACAGGGGGCTTGTGGAGCTGTTTTTT.

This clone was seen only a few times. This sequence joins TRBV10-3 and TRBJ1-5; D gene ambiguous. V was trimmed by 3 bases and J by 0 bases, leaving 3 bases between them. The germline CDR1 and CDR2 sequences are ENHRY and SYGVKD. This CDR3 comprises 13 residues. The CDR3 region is CAISEDSNQPQHF. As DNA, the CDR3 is TGTGCCATCAGTGAAGATAGCAATCAGCCCCAGCATTTT.

DNA of the CDR3: TGTGCCAGTACCCCGAGGGGGGACCTCTACGAGCAGTACTTC. Its translation is CASTPRGDLYEQYF. The J gene is TRBJ2-7, the V gene TRBV19, with D tentatively TRBD1 or TRBD2 (6 bases each). Germline loops: CDR1 LNHDA, CDR2 SQIVND (reference sequence). Trimming cost V 7 bases and J 3 bases, with 16 bases left between them. This CDR3 is built from 14 residues.

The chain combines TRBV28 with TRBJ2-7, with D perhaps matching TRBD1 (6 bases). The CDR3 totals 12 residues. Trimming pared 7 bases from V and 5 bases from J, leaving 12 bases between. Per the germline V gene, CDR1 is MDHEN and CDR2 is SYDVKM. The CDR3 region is CASKQGRDEQYF. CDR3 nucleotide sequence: TGTGCCAGCAAACAGGGTCGGGACGAGCAGTACTTC.

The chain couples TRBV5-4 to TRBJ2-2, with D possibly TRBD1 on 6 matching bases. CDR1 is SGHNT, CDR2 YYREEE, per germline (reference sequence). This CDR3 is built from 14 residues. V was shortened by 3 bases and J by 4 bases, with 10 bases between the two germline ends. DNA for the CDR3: TGTGCCAGCAGCTCACAGGGTGGCACCGGGGAGCTGTTTTTT. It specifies CASSSQGGTGELFF. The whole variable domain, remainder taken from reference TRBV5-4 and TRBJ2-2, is ETGVTQSPTHLIKTRGQQVTLRCSSQSGHNTVSWYQQALGQGPQFIFQYYREEENGRGNFPPRFSGLQFPNYSSELNVNALELDDSALYLCASSSQGGTGELFFGEGSRLTVL.

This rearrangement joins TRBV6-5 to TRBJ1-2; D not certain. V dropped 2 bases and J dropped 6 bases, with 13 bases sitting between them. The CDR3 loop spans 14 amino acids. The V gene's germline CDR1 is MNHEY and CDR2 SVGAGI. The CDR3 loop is CASSYLGIRHGYTF. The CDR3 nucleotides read TGTGCCAGCAGTTACCTTGGGATTCGGCATGGCTACACCTTC.

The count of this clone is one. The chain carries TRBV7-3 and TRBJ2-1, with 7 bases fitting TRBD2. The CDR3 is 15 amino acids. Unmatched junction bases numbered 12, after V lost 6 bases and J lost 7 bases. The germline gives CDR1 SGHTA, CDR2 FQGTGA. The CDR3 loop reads CASSSSGNLGNEQFF. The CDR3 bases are TGTGCCAGCAGTTCGAGCGGGAACCTGGGGAATGAGCAGTTCTTC.